The 4 T cell receptor beta chains below were found in one sample sequenced in a study of T cell repertoires in cytomegalovirus infection. Their antigens remain unidentified. TCRdb fed the reads into MiXCR, producing one record per CDR3 protein. The table includes roughly 180,000 distinct CDR3 sequences, less than 25% detected once. The starting material was CD8+ T cells from cultured PBMCs, obtained from culture after CMV antigen stimulation. The receptors were gathered from a human donor in good health (CMV status not recorded). Some clones in this sample may be carry-over from other donors' samples.

The chain carries TRBV6-1 and TRBJ2-7; D unresolved. Germline loops: CDR1 MNHNS, CDR2 SASEGT. V lost 2 bases to trimming and J lost 4 bases, with 12 bases between them. This CDR3 spans 14 amino acids. CDR3 sequence: CASSESRVWYEQYF. The CDR3 DNA is TGTGCCAGCAGTGAATCCCGAGTGTGGTACGAGCAGTACTTC.

The gene calls are TRBV7-9 and TRBJ2-3; 15 bases fit TRBD2. With V trimmed by 4 bases and J by 1 base, 6 bases remained unmatched. CDR3 length: 18 residues. The germline gives CDR1 SEHNR, CDR2 FQNEAQ (reference sequence). This chain's CDR3 is CASSSRTSGGARTDTQYF. CDR3 DNA: TGTGCCAGCAGCTCCCGGACTAGCGGGGGGGCCCGCACAGATACGCAGTATTTT. Together with reference TRBV7-9 and TRBJ2-3, the CDR3 gives the full variable domain: DTGVSQNPRHKITKRGQNVTFRCDPISEHNRLYWYRQTLGQGPEFLTYFQNEAQLEKSRLLSDRFSAERPKGSFSTLEIQRTEQGDSAMYLCASSSRTSGGARTDTQYFGPGTRLTVL.

This clonotype was detected a few times. J is TRBJ2-7 and V is TRBV6-2 or TRBV6-3; the D is unclear. The CDR3 covers 13 residues. Germline assignment: CDR1 MNHEY and CDR2 SVGEGT. The V gene lost 4 bases and the J gene lost 4 bases, with 11 bases spanning the gap. The CDR3 reads CASSFQQPYEQYF. CDR3 coding DNA: TGTGCCAGCAGTTTTCAACAGCCTTACGAGCAGTACTTC.

The chain combines TRBV4-2 with TRBJ2-1; TRBD2 agrees at 13 bases. After removal of 5 bases from V and 8 bases from J, the junction contained 9 bases not matched to a gene. The CDR3 has 16 amino acids. CDR1 is LGHNA, CDR2 YNFKEQ, per germline. CDR3 nucleotides: TGTGCCAGCAGCGCGACTAGCGGGGGGCTCAAGTATGAGCAGTTCTTC. Protein: CASSATSGGLKYEQFF.